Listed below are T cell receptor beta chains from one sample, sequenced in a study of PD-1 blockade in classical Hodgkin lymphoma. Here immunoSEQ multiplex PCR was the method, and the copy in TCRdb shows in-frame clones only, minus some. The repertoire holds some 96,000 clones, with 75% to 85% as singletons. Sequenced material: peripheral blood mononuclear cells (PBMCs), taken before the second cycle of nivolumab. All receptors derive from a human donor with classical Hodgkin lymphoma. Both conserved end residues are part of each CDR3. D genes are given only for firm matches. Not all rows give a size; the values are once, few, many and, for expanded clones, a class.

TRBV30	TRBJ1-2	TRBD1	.	TGTGCCTGGAGTACAGGGGGTGGCTACACCTTC	CAWSTGGGYTF
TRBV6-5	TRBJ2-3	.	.	TGTGCCAGCAGCCCCCAGTCCTTAGGTGATACGCAGTATTTT	CASSPQSLGDTQYF
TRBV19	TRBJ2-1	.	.	TGTGCCAGTAGTATCCCCCCGAGCTCCTACAATGAGCAGTTCTTC	CASSIPPSSYNEQFF
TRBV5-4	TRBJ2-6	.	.	TGTGCCAGCAGCTTGAAGGGACCGCTTCTCTCTGGGGCCAACGTCCTGACTTTC	CASSLKGPLLSGANVLTF
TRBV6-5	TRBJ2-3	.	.	TGTGCCAGCAGAGATCAACTCCTATTATCAGATACGCAGTATTTT	CASRDQLLLSDTQYF
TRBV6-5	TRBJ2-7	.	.	TGTGCCAGCAGTTACGAGCAGGGTTACGAGCAGTACTTC	CASSYEQGYEQYF
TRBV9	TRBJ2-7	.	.	TGTGCCAGCAGCGCCGGGGGACAGACCTACGAGCAGTACTTC	CASSAGGQTYEQYF
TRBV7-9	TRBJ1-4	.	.	TGTGCCAGCAGCTTAGGTGTTGCAACTAATGAAAAACTGTTTTTT	CASSLGVATNEKLFF
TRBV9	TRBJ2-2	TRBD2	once	TGTGCCAGCAGCGTAGTGGGCCTAGCGGTGAACACCGGGGAGCTGTTTTTT	CASSVVGLAVNTGELFF
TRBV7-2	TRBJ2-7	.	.	TGTGCCAGCAGTCGACGGGACTCCTACGAGCAGTACTTC	CASSRRDSYEQYF
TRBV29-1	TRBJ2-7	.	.	TGCAGCGTTGAAGCTCCGACTGGTAACTCCTACGAGCAGTACTTC	CSVEAPTGNSYEQYF
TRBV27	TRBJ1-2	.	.	TGTGCCAGCAGTCCTCCAAGAGAGGACTATGGCTACACCTTC	CASSPPREDYGYTF
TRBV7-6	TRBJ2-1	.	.	TGTGCCAGCAGCCCCCCAGGGTCCCCTTCCTACAATGAGCAGTTCTTC	CASSPPGSPSYNEQFF
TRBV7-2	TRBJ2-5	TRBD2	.	TGTGCCAGCAGCAATAGCGGGAGAGGGGGCCGAGGGAAAGAGACCCAGTACTTC	CASSNSGRGGRGKETQYF
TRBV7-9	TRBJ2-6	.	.	TGTGCCAGCAGCTCCCTCACGCCGGGGAGCTCTGGGGCCAACGTCCTGACTTTC	CASSSLTPGSSGANVLTF
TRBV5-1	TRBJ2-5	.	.	TGCGCCAGCAGCCTGGCAGGCAACCGCCAAGAGACCCAGTACTTC	CASSLAGNRQETQYF
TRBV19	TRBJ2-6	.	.	TGTGCCAGTAGTTCCTCGGTCTTACCCTCTGGGGCCAACGTCCTGACTTTC	CASSSSVLPSGANVLTF
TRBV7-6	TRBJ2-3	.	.	TGTGCCAGCATCCAGTCAGGGGCCCCCACAGATACGCAGTATTTT	CASIQSGAPTDTQYF
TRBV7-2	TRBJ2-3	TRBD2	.	TGTGCCAGCAGCTTAAATCCTAGCGGGACCACAGATACGCAGTATTTT	CASSLNPSGTTDTQYF
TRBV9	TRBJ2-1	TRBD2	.	TGTGCCAGCAGCGGCCTAGCGGGAGAAGGCAATGAGCAGTTCTTC	CASSGLAGEGNEQFF
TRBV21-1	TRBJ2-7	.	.	TGTGCCAGCAGCAATGTCCCCTACGAGCAGTACTTC	CASSNVPYEQYF
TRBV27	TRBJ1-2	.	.	TGTGCCAGCAGTTTATCGAAAACGGGGGCGAGAGGCTACACCTTC	CASSLSKTGARGYTF
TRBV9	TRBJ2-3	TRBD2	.	TGTGCCAGCAGCGCCAGAGCGGGACTTGCCGGGTGGGATACGCAGTATTTT	CASSARAGLAGWDTQYF
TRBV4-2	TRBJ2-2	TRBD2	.	TGTGCCAGCAGCCAAGAAGGTCGAGGGAGGGTCACCGGGGAGCTGTTTTTT	CASSQEGRGRVTGELFF
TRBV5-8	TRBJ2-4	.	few	TGTGCCAGCAGCTTGACGTGGGGGGACGGTAGGGACATTCAGTACTTC	CASSLTWGDGRDIQYF
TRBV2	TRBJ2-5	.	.	TGTGCCAGCAGTCAAGCCAATCCGGGTCAACAAGAGACCCAGTACTTC	CASSQANPGQQETQYF
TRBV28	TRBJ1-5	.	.	TGTGCCAGCAGACTCGGGGGCGGCGCCTTGTCCCAGCATTTT	CASRLGGGALSQHF
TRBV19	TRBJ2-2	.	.	TGTGCCACCCGACCGGGCAGGGCGATTCCCGGGGAGCTGTTTTTT	CATRPGRAIPGELFF
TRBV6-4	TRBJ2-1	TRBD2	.	TGTGCCAGCAGTGACGACGGGACTAGCGGGAGCAATGAGCAGTTCTTC	CASSDDGTSGSNEQFF
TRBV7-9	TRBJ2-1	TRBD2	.	TGTGCCAGCTCCCTAGGGACCCCCGGGAGGAATGAGCAGTTCTTC	CASSLGTPGRNEQFF
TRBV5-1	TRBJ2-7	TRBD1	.	TGCGCCAGCAGCTGGGGGCAGGGGGCAAGGGAGCAGTACTTC	CASSWGQGAREQYF
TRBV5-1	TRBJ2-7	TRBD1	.	TGCGCCAGCAGCTTGGAGGGGGCTCCGTACGAGCAGTACTTC	CASSLEGAPYEQYF
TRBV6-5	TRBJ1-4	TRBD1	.	TGTGCCAGCAGTAAGGACAGGGTAGGCGGTGAAAAACTGTTTTTT	CASSKDRVGGEKLFF
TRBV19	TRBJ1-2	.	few	TGTGCCAGTAGTAGCGGAGGGGGCTACACCTTC	CASSSGGGYTF
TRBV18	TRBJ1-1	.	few	TGTGCCAGCTCACCCATGGCGAACACTGAAGCTTTCTTT	CASSPMANTEAFF
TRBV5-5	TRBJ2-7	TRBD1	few	TGTGCCAGCAGCGTGACTCCGGGACAGCATTACGAGCAGTACTTC	CASSVTPGQHYEQYF
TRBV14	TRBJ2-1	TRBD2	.	TGTGCCAGCTCGCTCGGACTAGCGGGAGGTATGTTCTTC	CASSLGLAGGMFF